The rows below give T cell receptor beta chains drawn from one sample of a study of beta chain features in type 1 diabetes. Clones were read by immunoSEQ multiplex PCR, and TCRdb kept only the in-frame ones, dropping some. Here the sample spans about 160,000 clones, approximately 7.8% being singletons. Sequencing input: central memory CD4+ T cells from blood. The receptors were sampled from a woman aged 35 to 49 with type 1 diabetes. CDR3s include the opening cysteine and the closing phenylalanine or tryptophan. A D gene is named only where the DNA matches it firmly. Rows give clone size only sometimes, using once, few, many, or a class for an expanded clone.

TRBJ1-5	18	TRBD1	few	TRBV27	TGTGCCAGCAGTCCTACAATGACAGGGGCTATTAGCAATCAGCCCCAGCATTTT	CASSPTMTGAISNQPQHF
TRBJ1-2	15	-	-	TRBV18	TGTGCCAGCTCCCCGTCGGAACAGGGAAGCTATGGCTACACCTTC	CASSPSEQGSYGYTF
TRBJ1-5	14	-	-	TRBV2	TGTGCCAGCAGTGAACAGTCCAGCAATCAGCCCCAGCATTTT	CASSEQSSNQPQHF
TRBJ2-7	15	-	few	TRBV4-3	TGCGCCAGCAGCCAAGATGGCGGGATCTCCTACGAGCAGTACTTC	CASSQDGGISYEQYF
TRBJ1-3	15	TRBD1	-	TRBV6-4	TGTGCCAGCAGTTCCAGGGGGGAAGCTGGAAACACCATATATTTT	CASSSRGEAGNTIYF
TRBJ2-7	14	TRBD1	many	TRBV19	TGTGCCAGTAGTCCAGGACAGGGGATGGGCGAGCAGTACTTC	CASSPGQGMGEQYF
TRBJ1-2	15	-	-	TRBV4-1	TGCGCCAGCAACGGGGGGGCCCTAAGGAACTATGGCTACACCTTC	CASNGGALRNYGYTF
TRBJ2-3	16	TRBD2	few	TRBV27	TGTGCCAGCAGTTCCCTCGGACTAGCGGAAATAGATACGCAGTATTTT	CASSSLGLAEIDTQYF
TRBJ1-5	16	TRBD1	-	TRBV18	TGTGCCAGCTCACCACAGGACAGGGGGGACAATCAGCCCCAGCATTTT	CASSPQDRGDNQPQHF
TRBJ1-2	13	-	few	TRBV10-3	TGTGCCATCAGTGATCGGGTCGACTATGGCTACACCTTC	CAISDRVDYGYTF
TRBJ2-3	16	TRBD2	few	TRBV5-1	TGCGCCAGCAGCCTGGGACTAGCGGGGAACACAGATACGCAGTATTTT	CASSLGLAGNTDTQYF
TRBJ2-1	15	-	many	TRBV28	TGTGCCAGCAGTTTAACCGGGAGCTCCTACAATGAGCAGTTCTTC	CASSLTGSSYNEQFF
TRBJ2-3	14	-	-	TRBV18	TGTGCCAGCTCCTCCCGGGAAAAGGATACGCCGCAGTATTTT	CASSSREKDTPQYF
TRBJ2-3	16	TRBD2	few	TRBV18	TGTGCCAGCTCACCCCCCGAGGGTAGCGGGGTAGATACGCAGTATTTT	CASSPPEGSGVDTQYF
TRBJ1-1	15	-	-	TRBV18	TGTGCCAGCTCGCCGGACCAGGGCAGGAATACTGAAGCTTTCTTT	CASSPDQGRNTEAFF
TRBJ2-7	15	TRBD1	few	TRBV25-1	TGTGCCAGCAGTGGATGGACAGGGGCAAGAGCCGAGCAGTACTTC	CASSGWTGARAEQYF
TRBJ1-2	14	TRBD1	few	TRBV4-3	TGCGCCAGCAGCCGGGACAGGGGAGACTATGGCTACACCTTC	CASSRDRGDYGYTF
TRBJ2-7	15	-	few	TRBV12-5	TGTGCTAGTGGTTCTTGTGACAGGAATTCCTACGAGCAGTACTTC	CASGSCDRNSYEQYF
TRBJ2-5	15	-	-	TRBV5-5	TGTGCCAGCAGACCCCAACTAGCAATCCAAGAGACCCAGTACTTC	CASRPQLAIQETQYF
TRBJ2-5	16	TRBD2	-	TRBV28	TGTGCCAGCAGTTTAGGGGCGGGAGGGCCCCAAGAGACCCAGTACTTC	CASSLGAGGPQETQYF
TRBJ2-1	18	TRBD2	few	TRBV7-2	TGTGCCAGCAGCTTAGGCCCCCCTAGCGGGAGTTCCTACAATGAGCAGTTCTTC	CASSLGPPSGSSYNEQFF
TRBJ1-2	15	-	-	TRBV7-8	TGTGCCAGCAGTTTCTCCCGACAGCTAATCTATGGCTACACCTTC	CASSFSRQLIYGYTF
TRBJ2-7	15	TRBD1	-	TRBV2	TGTGCCAGCAGCCGAAGTAGGGACAGGGACTACGAGCAGTACTTC	CASSRSRDRDYEQYF
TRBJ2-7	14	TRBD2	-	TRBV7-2	TGTGCCAGCAGCTGGAGCGGGAGTTTCAACGAGCAGTACTTC	CASSWSGSFNEQYF
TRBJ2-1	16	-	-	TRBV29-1	TGCAGCGTTGGGTATAGGGGGGGGAGACTATACAATGAGCAGTTCTTC	CSVGYRGGRLYNEQFF
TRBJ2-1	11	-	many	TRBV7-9	TGTGCCAGCAGCCGGGACAATGAGCAGTTCTTC	CASSRDNEQFF
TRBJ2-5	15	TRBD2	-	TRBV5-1	TGCGCCAGCAGCGAGGTAGCGGGAGTCCAAGAGACCCAGTACTTC	CASSEVAGVQETQYF
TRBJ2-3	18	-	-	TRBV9	TGTGCCAGCAGCCCCAAAACTGCGGGGACGGACTTATGGAGTACGCAGTATTTT	CASSPKTAGTDLWSTQYF